This TCR beta chain stems from a study of blood T cells in healthy people across ages. The second PCR ran roughly 6 to 12 cycles with a sample-barcoded 5' primer and J-beta primers. TCRdb re-analysed the 5' RACE reads in MiXCR, keeping a single row per CDR3 protein. The data show 1.5 million to 2 million distinct CDR3 sequences, 28% seen once. CDR1 and CDR2 from the germline V gene are SQVTM and ANQGSEA. The CDR3 totals 16 residues. The V and J ends lost 3 bases and 0 bases, in that order; junction bases with no gene match: 7. This clonotype turned up a few times. The receptor comes from a woman between 25 and 40 years old in good health. The J gene is TRBJ2-2, the V gene TRBV29-1, with 7 bases matching TRBD2. The sample comprised blood. In nucleotides, the CDR3 is TGCAGCGTTGACATTTGGGGAGGGTCGAACACCGGGGAGCTGTTTTTT. As protein: CSVDIWGGSNTGELFF.